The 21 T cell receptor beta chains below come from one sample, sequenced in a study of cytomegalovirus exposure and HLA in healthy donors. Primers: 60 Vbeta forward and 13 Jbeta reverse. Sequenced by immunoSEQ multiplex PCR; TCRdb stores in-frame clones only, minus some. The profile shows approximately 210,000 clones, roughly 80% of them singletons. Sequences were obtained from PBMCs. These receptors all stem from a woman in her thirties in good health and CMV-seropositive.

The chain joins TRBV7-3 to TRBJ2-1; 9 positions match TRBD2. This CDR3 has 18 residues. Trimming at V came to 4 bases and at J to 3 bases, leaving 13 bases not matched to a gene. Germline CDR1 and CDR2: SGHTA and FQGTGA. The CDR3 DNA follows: TGTGCCAGCAGCTCCCTCTTATTAGCGGGAGTGGGCTACAATGAGCAGTTCTTC. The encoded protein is CASSSLLLAGVGYNEQFF.

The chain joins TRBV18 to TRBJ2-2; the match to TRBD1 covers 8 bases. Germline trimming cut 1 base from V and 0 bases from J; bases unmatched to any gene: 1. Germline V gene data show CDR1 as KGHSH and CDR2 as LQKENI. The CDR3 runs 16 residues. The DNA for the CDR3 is TGTGCCAGCTCACCACAGGACAGGGCGAACACCGGGGAGCTGTTTTTT. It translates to CASSPQDRANTGELFF.

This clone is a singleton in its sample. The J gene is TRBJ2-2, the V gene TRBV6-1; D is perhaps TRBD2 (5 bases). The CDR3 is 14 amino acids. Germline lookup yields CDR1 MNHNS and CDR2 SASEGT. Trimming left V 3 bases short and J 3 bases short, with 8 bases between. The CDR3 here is CASSEGVYTGELFF. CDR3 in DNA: TGTGCCAGCAGTGAGGGAGTGTACACCGGGGAGCTGTTTTTT.

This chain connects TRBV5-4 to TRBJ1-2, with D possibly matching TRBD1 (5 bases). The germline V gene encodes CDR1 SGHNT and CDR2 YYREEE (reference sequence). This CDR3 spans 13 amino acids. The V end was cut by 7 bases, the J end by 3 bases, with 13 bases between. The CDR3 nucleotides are TGTGCCAGCCTCCTTGGGGGGGACTATGGCTACACCTTC. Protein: CASLLGGDYGYTF.

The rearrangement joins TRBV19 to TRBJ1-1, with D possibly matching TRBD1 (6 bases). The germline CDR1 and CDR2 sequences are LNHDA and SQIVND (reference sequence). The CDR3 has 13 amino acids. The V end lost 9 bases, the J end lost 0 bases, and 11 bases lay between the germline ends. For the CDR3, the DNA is TGTGCCAGCGTCGGACAGCTGAACACTGAAGCTTTCTTT. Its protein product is CASVGQLNTEAFF.

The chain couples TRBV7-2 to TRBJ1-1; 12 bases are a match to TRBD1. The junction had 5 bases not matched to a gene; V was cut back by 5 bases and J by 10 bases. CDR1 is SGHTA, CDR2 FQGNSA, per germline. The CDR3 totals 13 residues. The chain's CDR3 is CASSPGTGGVAFF. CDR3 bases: TGTGCCAGCAGCCCAGGGACAGGGGGCGTAGCTTTCTTT.

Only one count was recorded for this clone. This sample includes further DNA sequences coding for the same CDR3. CDR3 in DNA: TGTGCCAGCAGTGGGACAGGGGGTTCGCAGCCCCAGCATTTT. This encodes CASSGTGGSQPQHF. The rearrangement links TRBV2 to TRBJ1-5, with TRBD1 matching 10 bases. The V gene end was trimmed by 4 bases and the J gene end by 7 bases; junction bases not matched to a gene: 4. This CDR3 has 14 amino acids. The germline V gene has CDR1 SNHLY and CDR2 FYNNEI.

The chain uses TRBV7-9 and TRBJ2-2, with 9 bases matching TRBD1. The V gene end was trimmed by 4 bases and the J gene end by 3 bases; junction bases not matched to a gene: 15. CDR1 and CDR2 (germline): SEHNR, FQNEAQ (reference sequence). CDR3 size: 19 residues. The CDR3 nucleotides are TGTGCCAGCAGCTGGCGCCGGGACAGGGTTCCCCTCTACACCGGGGAGCTGTTTTTT. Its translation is CASSWRRDRVPLYTGELFF.

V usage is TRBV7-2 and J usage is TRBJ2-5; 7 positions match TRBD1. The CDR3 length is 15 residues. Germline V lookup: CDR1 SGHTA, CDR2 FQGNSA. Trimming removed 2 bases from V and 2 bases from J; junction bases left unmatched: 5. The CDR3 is CASSLFRGQQETQYF. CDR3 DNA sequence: TGTGCCAGCAGCTTATTCAGGGGACAGCAAGAGACCCAGTACTTC.

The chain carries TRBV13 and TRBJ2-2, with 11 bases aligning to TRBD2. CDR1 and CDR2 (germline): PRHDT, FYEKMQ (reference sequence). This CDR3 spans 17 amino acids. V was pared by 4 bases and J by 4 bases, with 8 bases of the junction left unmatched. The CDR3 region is CASSSRVLAGATGELFF. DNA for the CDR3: TGTGCCAGCAGCTCCCGAGTACTAGCGGGGGCCACCGGGGAGCTGTTTTTT. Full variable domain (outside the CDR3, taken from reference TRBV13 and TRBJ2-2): AAGVIQSPRHLIKEKRETATLKCYPIPRHDTVYWYQQGPGQDPQFLISFYEKMQSDKGSIPDRFSAQQFSDYHSELNMSSLELGDSALYFCASSSRVLAGATGELFFGEGSRLTVL.

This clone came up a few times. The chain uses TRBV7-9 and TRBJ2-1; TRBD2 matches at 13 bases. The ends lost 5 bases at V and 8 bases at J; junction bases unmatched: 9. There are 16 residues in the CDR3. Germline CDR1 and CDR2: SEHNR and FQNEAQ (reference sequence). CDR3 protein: CASSPFTSGGAYEQFF. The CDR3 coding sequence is TGTGCCAGCAGCCCCTTTACTAGCGGGGGGGCATATGAGCAGTTCTTC. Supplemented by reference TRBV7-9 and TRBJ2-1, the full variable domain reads DTGVSQNPRHKITKRGQNVTFRCDPISEHNRLYWYRQTLGQGPEFLTYFQNEAQLEKSRLLSDRFSAERPKGSFSTLEIQRTEQGDSAMYLCASSPFTSGGAYEQFFGPGTRLTVL.

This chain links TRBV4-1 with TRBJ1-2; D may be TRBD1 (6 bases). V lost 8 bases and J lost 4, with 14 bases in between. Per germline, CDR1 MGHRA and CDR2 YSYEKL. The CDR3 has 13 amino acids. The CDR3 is CASARDTGYGYTF. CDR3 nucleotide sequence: TGCGCCAGCGCCCGGGACACGGGCTATGGCTACACCTTC.

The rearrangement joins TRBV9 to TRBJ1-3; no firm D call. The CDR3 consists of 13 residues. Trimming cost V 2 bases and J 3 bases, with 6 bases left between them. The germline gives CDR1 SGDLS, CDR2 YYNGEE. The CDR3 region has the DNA TGTGCCAGCAGCGTTGCGTATGGAAACACCATATATTTT. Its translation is CASSVAYGNTIYF.

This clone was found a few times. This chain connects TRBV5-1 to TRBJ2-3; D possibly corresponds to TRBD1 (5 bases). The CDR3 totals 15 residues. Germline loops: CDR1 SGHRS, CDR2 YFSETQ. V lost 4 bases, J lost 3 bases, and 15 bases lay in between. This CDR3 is CASSPVPQGTDTQYF. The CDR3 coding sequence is TGCGCCAGCAGCCCAGTCCCGCAGGGAACAGATACGCAGTATTTT.

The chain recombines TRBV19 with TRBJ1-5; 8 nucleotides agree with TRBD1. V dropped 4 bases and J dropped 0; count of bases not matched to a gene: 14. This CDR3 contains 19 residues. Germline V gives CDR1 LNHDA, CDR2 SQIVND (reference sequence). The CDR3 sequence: CASSRRTGYSTNSNQPQHF. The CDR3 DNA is TGTGCCAGTAGTAGGAGGACAGGGTATTCCACAAATAGCAATCAGCCCCAGCATTTT.

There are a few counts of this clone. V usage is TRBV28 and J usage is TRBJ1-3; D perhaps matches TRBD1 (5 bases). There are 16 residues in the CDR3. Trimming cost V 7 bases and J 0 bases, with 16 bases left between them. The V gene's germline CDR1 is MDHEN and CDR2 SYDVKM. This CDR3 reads CASKFGGGSSGNTIYF. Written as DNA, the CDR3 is TGTGCCAGCAAGTTTGGCGGGGGGAGCTCTGGAAACACCATATATTTT. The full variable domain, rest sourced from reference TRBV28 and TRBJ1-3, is DVKVTQSSRYLVKRTGEKVFLECVQDMDHENMFWYRQDPGLGLRLIYFSYDVKMKEKGDIPEGYSVSREKKERFSLILESASTNQTSMYLCASKFGGGSSGNTIYFGEGSWLTVV.

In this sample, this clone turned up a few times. The CDR3 coding sequence is TGTGCCTGGAGTGCCAGCGGGAGAGTGAACACCGGGGAGCTGTTTTTT. Protein sequence: CAWSASGRVNTGELFF. The chain is built from TRBV30 and TRBJ2-2, with 8 bases identical to TRBD2. Germline trimming cut 1 base from V and 1 base from J; bases unmatched to any gene: 5. Germline CDR1 is GTSNPN and CDR2 is SVGIG (reference sequence). This CDR3 region has 16 residues.

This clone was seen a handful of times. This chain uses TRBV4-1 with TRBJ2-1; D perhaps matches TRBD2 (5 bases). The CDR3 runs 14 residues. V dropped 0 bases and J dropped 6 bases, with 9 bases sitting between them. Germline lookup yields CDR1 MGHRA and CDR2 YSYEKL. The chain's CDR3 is CASSQEIARNEQFF. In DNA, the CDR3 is TGCGCCAGCAGCCAAGAAATAGCGCGCAATGAGCAGTTCTTC.

CDR3 DNA: TGCGCCAGCAGCTTAGGACTAGCTGGGGCCGGGGAGCTGTTTTTT. Its translation is CASSLGLAGAGELFF. The chain joins TRBV5-1 to TRBJ2-2, with TRBD2 identical over 8 bases. The CDR3 contains 15 residues. V was pared by 2 bases and J by 6 bases, with 6 bases of the junction left unmatched. The germline V gene has CDR1 SGHRS and CDR2 YFSETQ.

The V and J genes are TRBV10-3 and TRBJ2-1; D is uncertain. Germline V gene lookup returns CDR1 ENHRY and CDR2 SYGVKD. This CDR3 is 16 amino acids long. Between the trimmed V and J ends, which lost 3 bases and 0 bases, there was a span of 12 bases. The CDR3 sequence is CAISDVAQSSYNEQFF. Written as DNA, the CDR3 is TGTGCCATCAGTGATGTAGCCCAGAGCTCCTACAATGAGCAGTTCTTC.

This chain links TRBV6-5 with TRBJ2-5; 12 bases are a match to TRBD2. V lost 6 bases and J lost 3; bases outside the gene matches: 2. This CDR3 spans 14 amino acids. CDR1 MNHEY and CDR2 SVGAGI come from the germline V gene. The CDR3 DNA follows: TGTGCCAGCAGCCGACTAGCGGGGGAAGAGACCCAGTACTTC. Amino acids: CASSRLAGEETQYF.